This TCR beta chain was sequenced in a study of shared clonotypes between healthy human individuals. Study details: Per donor, CD8 memory used one plate, CD8 naive used two, CD4 memory used three and CD4 naive used three.

Study results and caveats: Approximately 5.4% of naive CD4 clonotypes were common to four donors.

Trimming left V 1 base short and J 2 bases short, with 9 bases between. Germline V gene lookup returns CDR1 MNHEY and CDR2 SMNVEV (reference sequence). The CDR3 spans 14 residues. Notes on this clone: Antigen specificity is unknown.

The assay ran at deep level. Method: immunoSEQ multiplex PCR; TCRdb's copy keeps in-frame clones and lacks some. The repertoire holds over a million clones, with more than 75% as singletons. Sequenced sample: memory CD4+ T cells from PBMCs. The subset was: CD45RA-negative fraction. J is TRBJ2-7 and V is TRBV27; the D is unclear. The sequence came from a man aged 18 to 29 in good health. Some clones in this sample may be carry-over from other donors' samples. Here the CDR3 DNA reads TGTGCCAGCAGTTTATTTCCCCCCCCCTACGAGCAGTACTTC. It translates to CASSLFPPPYEQYF.